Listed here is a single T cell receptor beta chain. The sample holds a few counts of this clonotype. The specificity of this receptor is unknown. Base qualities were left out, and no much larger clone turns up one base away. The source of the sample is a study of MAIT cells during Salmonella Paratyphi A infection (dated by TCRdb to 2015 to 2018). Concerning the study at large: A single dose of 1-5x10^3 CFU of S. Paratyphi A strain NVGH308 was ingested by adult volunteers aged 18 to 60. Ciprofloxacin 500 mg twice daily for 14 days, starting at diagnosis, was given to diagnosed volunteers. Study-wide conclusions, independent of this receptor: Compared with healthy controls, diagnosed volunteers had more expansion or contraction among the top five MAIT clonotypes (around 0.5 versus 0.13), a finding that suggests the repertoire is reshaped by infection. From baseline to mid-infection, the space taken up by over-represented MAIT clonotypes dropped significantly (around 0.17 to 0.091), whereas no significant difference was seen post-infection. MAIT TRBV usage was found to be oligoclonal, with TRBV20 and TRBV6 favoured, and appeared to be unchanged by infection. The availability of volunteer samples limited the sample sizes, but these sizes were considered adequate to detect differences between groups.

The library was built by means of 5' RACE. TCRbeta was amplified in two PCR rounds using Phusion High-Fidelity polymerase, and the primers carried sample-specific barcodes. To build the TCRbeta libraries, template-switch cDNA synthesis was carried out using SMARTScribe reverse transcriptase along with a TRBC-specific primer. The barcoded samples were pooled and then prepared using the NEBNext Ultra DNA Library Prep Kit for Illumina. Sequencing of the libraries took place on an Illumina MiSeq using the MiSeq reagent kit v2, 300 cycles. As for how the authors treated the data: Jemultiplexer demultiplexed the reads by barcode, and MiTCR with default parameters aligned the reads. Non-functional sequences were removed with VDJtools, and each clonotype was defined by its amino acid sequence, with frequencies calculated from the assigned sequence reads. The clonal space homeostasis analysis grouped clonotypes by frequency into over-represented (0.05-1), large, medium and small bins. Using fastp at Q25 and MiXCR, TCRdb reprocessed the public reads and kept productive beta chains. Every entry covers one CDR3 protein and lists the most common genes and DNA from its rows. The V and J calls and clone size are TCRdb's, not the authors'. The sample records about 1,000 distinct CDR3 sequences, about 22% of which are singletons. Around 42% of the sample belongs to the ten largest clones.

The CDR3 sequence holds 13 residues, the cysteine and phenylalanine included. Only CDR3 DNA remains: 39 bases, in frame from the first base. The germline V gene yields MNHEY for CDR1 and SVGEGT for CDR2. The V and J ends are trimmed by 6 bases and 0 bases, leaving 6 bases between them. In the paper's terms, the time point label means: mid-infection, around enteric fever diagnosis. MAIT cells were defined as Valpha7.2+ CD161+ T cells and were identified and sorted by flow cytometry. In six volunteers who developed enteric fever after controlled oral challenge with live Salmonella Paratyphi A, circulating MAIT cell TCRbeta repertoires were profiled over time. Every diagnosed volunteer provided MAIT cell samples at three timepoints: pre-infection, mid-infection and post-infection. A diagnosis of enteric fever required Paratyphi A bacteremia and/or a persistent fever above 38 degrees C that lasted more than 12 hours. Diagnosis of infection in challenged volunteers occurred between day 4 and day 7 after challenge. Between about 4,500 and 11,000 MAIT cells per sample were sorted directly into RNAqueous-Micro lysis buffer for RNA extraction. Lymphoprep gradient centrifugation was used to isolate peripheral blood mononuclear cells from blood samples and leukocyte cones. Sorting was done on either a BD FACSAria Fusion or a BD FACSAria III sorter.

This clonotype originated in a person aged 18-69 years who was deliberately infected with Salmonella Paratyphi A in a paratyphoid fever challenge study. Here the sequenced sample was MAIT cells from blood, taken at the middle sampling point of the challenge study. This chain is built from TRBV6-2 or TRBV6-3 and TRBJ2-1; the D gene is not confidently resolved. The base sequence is TGTGCCAGCAGCCAAAGCTCCTACAATGAGCAGTTCTTC. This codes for CASSQSSYNEQFF.